The 9 T cell receptor beta chains in this list originate from one sample, sequenced in a study of blood T cell repertoires in COVID-19. Profiled with immunoSEQ multiplex PCR; TCRdb holds only in-frame clones, not every one. The profile shows some 150,000 clones, more than 70% of them singletons. Specimen: peripheral blood. These receptors were taken from a man aged 45-65 years with active or convalescent COVID-19.

In its sample, this clone was seen once. The chain links TRBV6-6 to TRBJ1-2; TRBD1 matches 10 bases. The CDR3 loop spans 14 amino acids. Germline-derived CDR1 and CDR2 are MNHNY and SVGAGI (reference sequence). The junction had 7 bases not matched to a gene; V was cut back by 5 bases and J by 7 bases. The CDR3 is CASSQLGQGFGYTF. CDR3 nucleotide sequence: TGTGCCAGCAGTCAACTGGGACAGGGGTTTGGCTACACCTTC.

The chain employs TRBV27 and TRBJ2-7; 11 bases map to TRBD1. The CDR3 length is 16 residues. J was trimmed by 4 bases and V by 5 bases; bases with no gene match: 10. Germline CDR1 reads MNHEY; CDR2 reads SMNVEV (reference sequence). In nucleotides, the CDR3 is TGTGCCAGCAGTCTCCGGCCCGGGACAGGGGGGTACGAGCAGTACTTC. The encoded protein is CASSLRPGTGGYEQYF.

The chain recombines TRBV19 with TRBJ1-5; D may be TRBD1 (6 bases). Germline values: CDR1 LNHDA, CDR2 SQIVND (reference sequence). CDR3 length: 14 residues. The ends were cut back, 5 bases at V and 11 bases at J, with 19 bases in the middle. CDR3 nucleotide sequence: TGTGCCAGTAGTCCCAGGGGATTTACCTCGGCCCAGCATTTT. Protein product: CASSPRGFTSAQHF. The full variable domain, rest sourced from reference TRBV19 and TRBJ1-5, is DGGITQSPKYLFRKEGQNVTLSCEQNLNHDAMYWYRQDPGQGLRLIYYSQIVNDFQKGDIAEGYSVSREKKESFPLTVTSAQKNPTAFYLCASSPRGFTSAQHFGDGTRLSIL.

This rearrangement joins TRBV6-7 to TRBJ2-2; TRBD1 might be the D (5 bases). TRBV6-7 is filed as an ORF, its function uncertain. This CDR3 region has 13 residues. The V and J ends lost 2 bases and 6 bases respectively, with 7 bases between them. The CDR3 reads CASSYDSAGELFF. As DNA, the CDR3 is TGTGCCAGCAGTTACGACAGTGCCGGGGAGCTGTTTTTT.

This chain joins TRBV6-6 and TRBJ2-3, with D possibly TRBD1 on 6 matching bases. V was cut by 6 bases and J by 0 bases, with 13 bases left in between. This CDR3 contains 15 residues. In germline, CDR1 is MNHNY, CDR2 SVGAGI (reference sequence). This CDR3 is CASRQQGASTDTQYF. The CDR3 DNA is TGTGCCAGCAGGCAACAGGGTGCCAGCACAGATACGCAGTATTTT.

The gene calls are TRBV6-1 and TRBJ1-5; D gene ambiguous. The V end was cut by 2 bases, the J end by 4 bases, with 9 bases between. The CDR3 has 14 amino acids. The germline gives CDR1 MNHNS, CDR2 SASEGT. The chain's CDR3 is CASSEYGWNQPQHF. The CDR3 DNA sequence: TGTGCCAGCAGTGAATACGGGTGGAATCAGCCCCAGCATTTT.

This chain connects TRBV18 to TRBJ1-5, with 9 bases matching TRBD1. Germline V CDR1 and CDR2: KGHSH, LQKENI. V gave up 1 base and J gave up 1 base; unmatched junction bases: 11. The CDR3 covers 19 residues. CDR3 nucleotides: TGTGCCAGCTCACCACGAACAGGGGGCGGCCATTACAGCAATCAGCCCCAGCATTTT. It encodes CASSPRTGGGHYSNQPQHF.

The rearrangement uses TRBV2 and TRBJ2-7, with D maybe TRBD1 (6 bases). The germline V gene encodes CDR1 SNHLY and CDR2 FYNNEI. This CDR3 is 18 amino acids long. V lost 6 bases to trimming and J lost 0 bases, with 24 bases between them. CDR3 bases: TGTGCCAGCAGGGGTCCGAGAGGAACCGGGGACAACTCCTACGAGCAGTACTTC. It translates to CASRGPRGTGDNSYEQYF.

The rearrangement joins TRBV18 to TRBJ2-3, with D maybe TRBD2 (6 bases). Germline lookup yields CDR1 KGHSH and CDR2 LQKENI. The CDR3 covers 17 residues. V dropped 1 base and J dropped 0 bases, with 14 bases sitting between them. The CDR3, as DNA: TGTGCCAGCTCACCACTCGCGTCGGGGGTGAGCACAGATACGCAGTATTTT. Translation gives CASSPLASGVSTDTQYF.